The clone carrying this T cell receptor (beta chain) was seen repeatedly, ten times or more. Antigen specificity is unknown. The library was built for alpha chains, so this beta chain is an off-target read and its size means little. This sample is drawn from a study of spatial heterogeneity in lung cancer. Looking at the study overall: Bulk RNA-seq from matched material yielded a T cell module score that correlated strongly with TCR transcript counts in tumor regions. Regarding the study as a whole: Counts of expanded alpha and beta TCRs within tumors tracked the tumor nonsynonymous mutation count. Ubiquitous and regional expanded TCR counts tracked ubiquitous and regional nonsynonymous mutations, respectively.

Germline assignment: CDR1 SGHRS and CDR2 YFSETQ. The V and J ends lost 0 bases and 2 bases respectively, with 8 bases between them. The CDR3 covers 14 residues. Every individual TCR cDNA molecule carried its own unique molecular identifier, which allowed correction of PCR and sequencing errors. In TCRdb, the 5' RACE reads were re-called with MiXCR into one record per CDR3 protein. The profile covers under 7,000 distinct CDR3 sequences, with 13% to 15% appearing a single time and about 11% taken by the ten largest. Time point: sample taken at primary tumor resection. The study sequenced unsorted whole RNA from tumor, nontumor lung or frozen PBMC.

The sample was lung tumor tissue, taken at surgery. V gene TRBV5-1 combines with J gene TRBJ1-1; possible D gene TRBD1, 5 bases. The sequence was obtained from a male donor with early-stage non-small cell lung cancer. The CDR3: CASSLVRGNTEAFF. The CDR3 bases are TGCGCCAGCAGCTTGGTAAGGGGTAACACTGAAGCTTTCTTT.